This paragraph reports one T cell receptor (beta chain). What it recognizes is unknown. The repertoire was sequenced with immunoSEQ multiplex PCR; TCRdb's copy has only in-frame clones and lacks some. The sample has around 990,000 clones; approximately 80% are singletons. The data derive from a study of shared clonotypes between healthy human individuals. Across the study: A donor's plate count was three for CD4 naive and three for CD4 memory; CD8 naive had two and CD8 memory one.

General observations from the study: Naive CD4 clonotypes were shared across a few donors at roughly 5%.

The germline gives CDR1 MNHEY, CDR2 SVGAGI. Trimming took 0 bases from V and 5 from J, leaving 16 bases between them. The CDR3 is 16 amino acids. The donors were adults (healthy and HIV-negative) with no recent acute infections or vaccinations. The material sequenced was memory CD4+ T cells from PBMCs. Indicated subset: CD45RA-negative fraction. The TCR comes from a man aged 18 to 30 in good health. Some clones in this sample may be carry-over from other donors' samples. The rearrangement uses TRBV6-5 and TRBJ1-2, with D tentatively TRBD1 (5 bases). Here the CDR3 DNA reads TGTGCCAGCAGTTACTCCCCAGGGATTATAGGGTATGGCTACACCTTC. This encodes CASSYSPGIIGYGYTF.